The clone carrying this TCR beta chain showed up just a few times. These data belong to a study of OX40 agonist ivuxolimab in advanced cancers. Study context: An anti-OX40 (CD134) antibody with agonistic activity, ivuxolimab, was administered to patients.

Produced via immunoSEQ multiplex PCR; TCRdb's table is partial and in-frame only. The repertoire holds tens of thousands of clones, with roughly 76% as singletons. The CDR3 has 15 residues. V shed 5 bases, J shed 6 bases, and the junction held 12 bases outside the gene matches. CDR1 is SEHNR and CDR2 is FQNEAQ in the germline V gene (reference sequence). V and J are TRBV7-9 and TRBJ1-2, with 7 nucleotides matching TRBD1. The input for sequencing was CD4+ or CD8+ T cells sorted from blood, taken in a trial of the OX40 agonist ivuxolimab. The TCR was taken from an adult with an advanced solid tumor such as melanoma, head and neck, liver or kidney cancer. The CDR3 loop is CASSMTGFEGNGYTF. The DNA for the CDR3 is TGTGCCAGCAGCATGACAGGGTTCGAAGGGAATGGCTACACCTTC.